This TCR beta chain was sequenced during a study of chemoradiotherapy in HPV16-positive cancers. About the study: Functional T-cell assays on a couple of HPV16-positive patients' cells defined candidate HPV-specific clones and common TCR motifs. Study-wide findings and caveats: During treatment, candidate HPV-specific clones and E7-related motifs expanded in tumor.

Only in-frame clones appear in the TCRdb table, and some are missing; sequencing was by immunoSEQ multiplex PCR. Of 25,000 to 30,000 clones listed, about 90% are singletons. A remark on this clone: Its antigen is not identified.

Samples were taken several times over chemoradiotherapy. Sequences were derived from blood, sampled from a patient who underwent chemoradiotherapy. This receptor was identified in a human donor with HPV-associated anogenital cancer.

The DNA of the CDR3 is TGTGCCTGGAGGAGAACCTACACCTGGACAGGCGCCTACGAGCAGTACTTC. Translated, it gives CAWRRTYTWTGAYEQYF. V gene TRBV30 combines with J gene TRBJ2-7; 7 nucleotides align to TRBD1. Trimming at V came to 3 bases and at J to 2 bases, leaving 16 bases not matched to a gene. This CDR3 has 17 amino acids. Per the germline V gene, CDR1 is GTSNPN and CDR2 is SVGIG (reference sequence).